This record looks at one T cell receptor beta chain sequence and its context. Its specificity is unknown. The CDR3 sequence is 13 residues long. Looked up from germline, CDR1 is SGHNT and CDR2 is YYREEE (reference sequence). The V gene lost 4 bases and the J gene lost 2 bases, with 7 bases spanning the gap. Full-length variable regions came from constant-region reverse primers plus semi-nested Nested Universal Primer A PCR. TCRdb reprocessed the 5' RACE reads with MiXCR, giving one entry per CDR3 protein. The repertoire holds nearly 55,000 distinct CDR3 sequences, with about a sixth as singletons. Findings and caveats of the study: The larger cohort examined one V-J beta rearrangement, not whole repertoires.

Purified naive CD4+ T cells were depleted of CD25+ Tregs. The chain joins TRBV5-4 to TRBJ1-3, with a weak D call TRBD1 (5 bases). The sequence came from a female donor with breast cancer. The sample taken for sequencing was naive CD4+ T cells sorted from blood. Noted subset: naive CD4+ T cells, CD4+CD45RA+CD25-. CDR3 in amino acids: CASSGGAGNTIYF. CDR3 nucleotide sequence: TGTGCCAGCAGCGGGGGGGCTGGAAACACCATATATTTT.